Below, one T cell receptor (beta chain) is given with its context. Its antigen remains undetermined. No much larger clonotype is one base removed from it; base qualities were not supplied. The library came from the immunoSEQ multiplex PCR assay. A mixture of 60 forward primers for TCR Vbeta segments and 13 reverse primers for TCR Jbeta segments was used in the multiplex PCR. Amplification of the CDR3 region of rearranged TCR beta genes was performed with a multiplex PCR assay on genomic DNA. The Illumina HiSeq System was used to sequence the amplified TCR beta libraries as 87-base-pair reads. For the original study's pipeline: Across the 640 or so repertoires, a later analysis counted some 80 million unique TCR beta chains, about 10 million of which were shared by at least two donors. Raw reads were error-corrected and collapsed into unique sequences by a nearest-neighbor algorithm in which closely related sequences were merged to remove PCR and sequencing errors. To assign V, D and J gene segments, CDR3 sequences were aligned to IMGT reference sequences. Each retained sequence needed at least a six-nucleotide match to both a V gene segment and a J gene segment. Rearrangements were called productive when the CDR3 lacked stop codons and stayed in frame with V and J; all others were non-productive. CDR3 was defined according to IMGT convention as the region running from the second conserved V-encoded cysteine to the conserved J-encoded phenylalanine. Sequences without an unambiguous match to a single V gene segment were excluded from the earlier analysis of 587 of the donors. An earlier analysis of several hundred of the donors classified V segments as functional when productive rearrangements were above 56.7% and as segregating when the standard deviation between donors was above 5%. A statistical classification framework was built to diagnose cytomegalovirus status from the catalog of TCR beta chain sequences. V and J gene assignment, in a later analysis, came from comparing TCR nucleotide sequences with IMGT/GENE-DB human TR gene sequences. A later analysis assigned CDR3 sequences and most-parsimonious VDJ recombination scenarios with the TCRdist pipeline. In a later analysis, every TCR beta chain was defined by the combination of its CDR3 amino acid sequence and its V-gene family, and reads without a unique V-gene family were dropped. To address suspected cross-contamination and a sequencing artifact, a later analysis removed 592 highly shared, low-generation-probability nucleotide sequences. A later analysis calculated a clonal expansion index for each public chain from normalized within-repertoire ranks of inferred template counts. In a later analysis, generation probabilities were computed with a VDJ recombination model fitted to out-of-frame rearrangements, and the resulting probabilities were checked against IGoR. A later analysis scored TCR-TCR, TCR-HLA and TCR-CMV co-occurrence with hypergeometric tests, applying a repertoire-size bias correction to TCR pairs. A later analysis estimated false discovery rates by permuting HLA or CMV assignments 20 times. In a later analysis, co-occurring TCRs were grouped using DBSCAN, and TCRdist sequence similarity was added for clustering within HLA-allele-positive subsets. Repertoires with fewer than 30,000 or more than 120,000 public chains were left out of co-occurrence clustering, as were five repertoires with anomalous nucleotide sharing. This is the immuneACCESS table as TCRdb keeps it, with only in-frame sequences that have V and J called. A part of the clones is gone; compared with another copy, unresolved V genes explain less than half, and the rest is unexplained. V and J calls plus clone size are reproduced from that table; the DNA served to infer D and trimming. The sample includes about 150,000 clones, with roughly 80% observed a single time. The ten largest clones take up nearly 2.5% of the sample.

The cohort comprised approximately 700 healthy bone marrow donors. At the time of sampling, every cohort member was nominally healthy, though immune exposures that went unrecorded were likely present. The donor was CMV seronegative and was included in the group of under 450 seronegative cohort members. Each donor provided a peripheral blood sample, and peripheral blood mononuclear cells were used for TCR beta sequencing. The Qiagen DNeasy Blood Extraction Kit was used to extract genomic DNA from the blood cell samples. This sample stems from a study of cytomegalovirus exposure and HLA in healthy donors (dated by TCRdb to about 2017). Concerning the study at large: In an earlier analysis of around 540 of the donors, approximately 260 Gb of sequence data and 120 million or so unique TCR beta sequences from 180 million or so T cells were reported. Besides the first cohort of 666 subjects, a separate validation cohort made up of roughly 120 different subjects was used. Typing coverage differed by locus: A, B, C, DRB1 and DQB1 were typed in about 629-640 donors, DQA1 in around 500, DPA1 in approximately 610, and DPB1 in approximately 450. To decide whether each TCR beta V gene segment behaved as functional or pseudogenic, an earlier analysis of several hundred of the donors relied on high-throughput TCR beta sequencing. The aim of the study was to test whether cataloging public T cell receptors could identify signatures of past pathogen exposure. A later analysis re-analyzed previously published TCR beta repertoires from 660 or so donors and added high-resolution HLA genotyping to study TCR occurrence patterns. In a later genetic analysis, genome-wide SNP genotypes for about three fifths of the 666 donors were used, and that subset was treated as a discovery cohort. Every discovery cohort repertoire had been produced on one sequencing platform. Among around 400 genotyped donors of the cohort, an average of around 220,000 unique TCR beta nucleotide sequences was sequenced per donor, of which approximately 19% were non-productive. Rather than using new phenotypic data, the later analysis identified candidate immune exposures from TCR beta sequences and from how often those sequences occurred across donors. Donor age, sex, ethnicity and CMV serostatus were collected together with the repertoire data. The study combined high-throughput TCR immunosequencing, statistical association of individual TCRs with disease status, and machine learning to predict cytomegalovirus infection status. Of the 300 to 500 genotyped donors, more than 75% were placed in the genetic ancestry cluster associated with self-reported Caucasian donors. The study profiled the T cell repertoires of 666 subjects by immunosequencing and related them to cytomegalovirus serostatus. HLA typing covered class I and class II loci at four-digit resolution. Because of strong linkage in the cohort, 5 or 6 DR-DQ haplotypes were treated as single units for association and clustering. An early release covering about 600 HLA-typed donors comprised about 290 gigabases of sequencing data and 65 million to 100 million unique TCR sequences. Here is what the overall study found, with its caveats: Because counts were too low, about 18 rarely observed V segments, including chromosome 9 orphons, were left out of the earlier analysis of a few hundred of the donors. Most TCR sequences were observed very rarely across donors, whereas some public TCRs were present in many individuals. Because the 87-base-pair reads could not distinguish some IMGT-functional V segments, including TRBV6-2 and TRBV6-3, those segments were excluded. According to a later analysis, most CMV-associated TCR beta chains appeared to be HLA-restricted, and the HLA associations seemed to be driven largely by CMV exposure. In a later genetic analysis, fewer N-insertions in productive TCRs were reported among donors in an Asian-associated ancestry cluster than the roughly 640-donor mean. In a later analysis, 16,951 TCR beta sequences were associated with specific HLA alleles at a false discovery rate of 0.05. A cluster of highly shared sequence variants was judged likely to represent a technical artifact of the sequencing pipeline. The authors suggested that the approach could potentially be generalized to other disease states and immunological phenotypes. CMV serostatus was the only immune exposure information available for the cohort. A total of fewer than 200 TCR beta chains were listed by the study as associated with cytomegalovirus. V-gene and J-gene trimming of TCR beta chains was associated with a missense DCLRE1C variant in a later genetic analysis, and the association was replicated in an independent cohort. A few of the identified cytomegalovirus-associated TCR beta chains were confirmed in vitro to be specific for cytomegalovirus antigens. Assigning TCR associations to individual alleles was difficult when HLA alleles, especially DR and DQ, strongly co-occurred. In this cohort, only TCR beta chains were sequenced, and detectable features were limited by the absence of alpha or paired-chain data. Linkage disequilibrium might explain the correlated functional status among segregating V segments, but an unknown experimental factor could not be ruled out. HLA typing was unavailable for some donors at each locus, so association tests used only the typed subset. An earlier analysis of approximately 500 of the donors showed that most TCR beta V segments appeared in productive rearrangements either about 87% or about 30% of the time, which broadly matched IMGT annotations. In both the original and validation cohorts, the classifier was reported to diagnose cytomegalovirus status with high specificity and sensitivity. In a later analysis, TCR association rates were found to vary across HLA loci, with the most associated TCRs seen for DRB1 alleles and the fewest for HLA-C alleles. A later analysis found that HLA-associated TCR beta chains were more clonally expanded and had lower generation probabilities than equally common non-associated chains. The presence/absence analyses assumed that sequencing depth was roughly uniform across donors, and that assumption may not be true. In a later analysis, several top co-occurrence clusters were reported to appear linked to parvovirus B19, influenza, CMV and Epstein-Barr virus. A further reported finding was that TCR beta sequences accurately predicted the HLA-A and HLA-B alleles for most subjects in the first cohort.

The germline V gene (reference sequence) gives CDR1 as MNHEY and CDR2 as SMNVEV. From cysteine to phenylalanine, the CDR3 is 11 amino acids long. Only the CDR3 DNA stays, 33 bases, in frame from base 1. The V end loses 2 bases and the J end loses 7 bases, and a stretch of 5 bases separates them. This TCR was sampled from a male donor in good health and CMV-seronegative. Material for sequencing was PBMCs. The receptor chain draws on TRBV27 and TRBJ2-5; tentative D gene TRBD1, with 5 bases matching. The CDR3 reads CASSLRGTQYF. The sequenced DNA: TGTGCCAGCAGTTTAAGGGGGACCCAGTACTTC.